This T cell receptor beta chain was recorded in a study of cytomegalovirus exposure and HLA in healthy donors. Study results and caveats: According to the study, roughly 160 TCR beta chains were cytomegalovirus-associated.

This CDR3 is 16 amino acids long. With 6 bases clipped from V and 5 bases from J, the junction kept 5 bases outside the gene matches. Germline V lookup: CDR1 SEHNR, CDR2 FQNEAQ (reference sequence). Libraries were prepared by immunoSEQ multiplex PCR; TCRdb keeps only in-frame clonotypes and omits some of them. This repertoire shows 150,000 to 200,000 clones, 80% to 90% found once; its top ten account for approximately 2.2%. Comment on this clone: The target antigen is unknown.

The receptor was isolated from a woman under 30 in good health and CMV-seronegative. Sequencing was performed on PBMCs. The chain recombines TRBV7-9 with TRBJ2-2; 14 bases fit TRBD2. The CDR3 spells CASSFGTSGSTGELFF. CDR3 DNA: TGTGCCAGCAGTTTCGGGACTAGCGGGAGTACCGGGGAGCTGTTTTTT.